A single sample is the source of the 18 T cell receptor beta chains below, sequenced in a study of CD8 T cells in Susac syndrome. The authors reverse transcribed about 0.45 to 1 ug RNA with random hexamers. MiXCR, applied by TCRdb to the immunoSEQ multiplex PCR reads, yields one record per CDR3 protein. The profile shows around 140,000 distinct CDR3 sequences, less than 95% of them singletons. Sequences were obtained from CD4+ T cells from PBMCs. The receptors come from a human donor in good health.

This clonotype was detected once. The chain employs TRBV20-1 and TRBJ2-6; D is perhaps TRBD1 (6 bases). CDR1 and CDR2 (germline): DFQATT, SNEGSKA (reference sequence). Trimming took off 2 bases at V and 3 bases at J, with 11 bases between the two ends. The CDR3 totals 15 residues. CDR3 nucleotide sequence: TGCAGTGCTAGAAGGACAGACATTGGGGCCAACGTCCTGACTTTC. Its translation: CSARRTDIGANVLTF.

The rearrangement uses TRBV28 and TRBJ2-1; D may be TRBD2 (6 bases). Germline lookup yields CDR1 MDHEN and CDR2 SYDVKM. With 10 bases removed from V and 8 bases from J, the gap between germline ends came to 21 bases. The CDR3 runs 14 residues. CDR3 region: CATGDSNVLDEQFF. The CDR3 coding sequence is TGTGCCACCGGGGACTCCAACGTCCTAGATGAGCAGTTCTTC.

This clonotype appeared a few times. The chain is built from TRBV5-4 and TRBJ1-2, with 7 bases fitting TRBD1. V shed 4 bases, J shed 6 bases, and the junction held 6 bases outside the gene matches. Germline V gene sequence: CDR1 SGHNT, CDR2 YYREEE (reference sequence). The CDR3 consists of 13 residues. This CDR3 is CASSMGQLDGYTF. DNA for the CDR3: TGTGCCAGCAGCATGGGACAGCTCGATGGCTACACCTTC.

The rearrangement uses TRBV7-7 and TRBJ2-2, with D possibly matching TRBD2 (5 bases). The length of the CDR3 is 15 residues. The V and J ends lost 5 bases and 4 bases respectively, with 14 bases between them. The germline gives CDR1 SSHAT, CDR2 FNYEAQ (reference sequence). CDR3 region: CASSEGGFSTGELFF. The CDR3 DNA follows: TGTGCCAGCAGCGAGGGTGGGTTTTCCACCGGGGAGCTGTTTTTT.

V is TRBV19 and J is TRBJ2-5, with D possibly being TRBD2 (5 bases). The CDR3 runs 11 residues. V was clipped by 10 bases and J by 5 bases, with 11 bases between them. Germline V lookup: CDR1 LNHDA, CDR2 SQIVND (reference sequence). The CDR3 here is CATSSLETQYF. The CDR3 DNA is TGTGCCACTAGCTCCCTCGAGACCCAGTACTTC. Full variable domain (missing parts from reference TRBV19 and TRBJ2-5): DGGITQSPKYLFRKEGQNVTLSCEQNLNHDAMYWYRQDPGQGLRLIYYSQIVNDFQKGDIAEGYSVSREKKESFPLTVTSAQKNPTAFYLCATSSLETQYFGPGTRLLVL.

The rearrangement links TRBV30 to TRBJ1-2; D might be TRBD1 (5 bases). The germline gives CDR1 GTSNPN, CDR2 SVGIG (reference sequence). CDR3 length: 14 amino acids. Trimming cost V 2 bases and J 5 bases, with 15 bases left between them. The CDR3 spells CAWSPLGAIYGYTF. In DNA, the CDR3 is TGTGCCTGGAGTCCCCTAGGGGCGATTTATGGCTACACCTTC.

This clonotype was detected once. This chain connects TRBV20-1 to TRBJ1-1, with D perhaps TRBD1 (6 bases). CDR1 is DFQATT, CDR2 SNEGSKA, per germline (reference sequence). This CDR3 has 14 residues. Trimming pared 4 bases from V and 0 bases from J, leaving 12 bases between. CDR3 residues: CSATRTEMNTEAFF. The CDR3 DNA follows: TGCAGTGCTACCCGGACAGAAATGAACACTGAAGCTTTCTTT.

The chain joins TRBV5-4 to TRBJ1-2; D remains unclear. Trimming left V 5 bases short and J 0 bases short, with 20 bases between. Germline CDR1 is SGHNT and CDR2 is YYREEE (reference sequence). This CDR3 has 17 amino acids. This chain's CDR3 is CASSFLAGSTANYGYTF. In nucleotides, the CDR3 is TGTGCCAGCAGTTTCTTAGCGGGGAGTACGGCTAACTATGGCTACACCTTC.

The genes are TRBV19 and TRBJ1-2, with TRBD1 matching over 7 bases. Trimming took 5 bases from V and 2 from J; bases not matched to a gene: 8. The CDR3 sequence is 15 residues long. Germline CDR1 LNHDA, CDR2 SQIVND (reference sequence). CDR3 sequence reads: CASSQSGQPNYGYTF. For the CDR3, the DNA is TGTGCCAGTAGTCAATCGGGACAGCCAAACTATGGCTACACCTTC.

This CDR3 is CAISESPDTQYF. In nucleotides, the CDR3 is TGTGCCATCAGTGAGTCGCCCGATACGCAGTATTTT. The genes are TRBV10-3 and TRBJ2-3; no reliable D call. Germline lookup yields CDR1 ENHRY and CDR2 SYGVKD. The CDR3 is made up of 12 amino acids. Trimming removed 0 bases from V and 6 bases from J, with 4 bases in between.

This chain joins TRBV7-9 and TRBJ2-5; no definite D call. CDR1 and CDR2 from the germline V gene are SEHNR and FQNEAQ (reference sequence). Between the trimmed V and J ends, which lost 8 bases and 1 base, there was a span of 5 bases. The CDR3 has 11 amino acids. Here the CDR3 reads CASLTQETQYF. CDR3 in DNA: TGTGCCAGCCTTACCCAAGAGACCCAGTACTTC. Using reference TRBV7-9 and TRBJ2-5 for the parts outside the CDR3, the full variable domain is DTGVSQNPRHKITKRGQNVTFRCDPISEHNRLYWYRQTLGQGPEFLTYFQNEAQLEKSRLLSDRFSAERPKGSFSTLEIQRTEQGDSAMYLCASLTQETQYFGPGTRLLVL.

The rearrangement joins TRBV11-1 to TRBJ2-3; the D gene is possibly TRBD2 (6 bases). The CDR3 sequence is 15 residues long. Trimming removed 4 bases from V and 1 base from J, with 12 bases in between. CDR1 SGHAT and CDR2 FQDESV come from the germline V gene (reference sequence). CDR3: CASSSSSDRTDTQYF. The CDR3 DNA reads TGTGCCAGCAGCTCTTCTAGCGACCGCACAGATACGCAGTATTTT.

The rearrangement joins TRBV10-2 to TRBJ2-1; D remains ambiguous. CDR3 length: 14 amino acids. Trimming cost V 0 bases and J 3 bases, with 6 bases left between them. Germline V gene sequence: CDR1 WSHSY, CDR2 SAAADI. The CDR3 protein is CASSESGYYNEQFF. The CDR3 bases are TGCGCCAGCAGTGAGTCGGGCTACTACAATGAGCAGTTCTTC.

The rearrangement links TRBV11-2 to TRBJ1-3; maybe TRBD1 (6 bases). Looked up from germline, CDR1 is SGHAT and CDR2 is FQNNGV. The V and J ends lost 8 bases and 0 bases respectively, with 14 bases between them. The CDR3 consists of 15 residues. The CDR3 coding sequence is TGTGCCAGCGGAAGGGGGATTCGCTCTGGAAACACCATATATTTT. Encoded protein: CASGRGIRSGNTIYF.

This chain joins TRBV7-9 and TRBJ1-1; D unclear. The CDR3 length is 14 residues. Germline V gene lookup returns CDR1 SEHNR and CDR2 FQNEAQ (reference sequence). V was clipped by 1 base and J by 2 bases, with 8 bases between them. The DNA of the CDR3 is TGTGCCAGCAGCTTAGGACCGATCAACACTGAAGCTTTCTTT. Translated: CASSLGPINTEAFF.

V is TRBV6-5 and J is TRBJ2-2; 8 nucleotides line up with TRBD2. V trimming: 7 bases; J trimming: 4 bases; junction bases outside the gene matches: 8. Germline loops: CDR1 MNHEY, CDR2 SVGAGI. The CDR3 length is 15 residues. The chain's CDR3 is CASKSGRPSTGELFF. CDR3 in DNA: TGTGCCAGCAAGAGCGGGAGACCGTCCACCGGGGAGCTGTTTTTT.

This rearrangement joins TRBV10-3 to TRBJ1-3; possibly TRBD1 for D (5 bases). The CDR3 has 14 residues. Germline assignment: CDR1 ENHRY and CDR2 SYGVKD. V was shortened by 4 bases and J by 0 bases, with 7 bases between the two germline ends. The CDR3 here is CAISATASGNTIYF. CDR3 DNA: TGTGCCATCAGTGCGACAGCCTCTGGAAACACCATATATTTT.

V gene TRBV4-1 combines with J gene TRBJ2-3; possibly TRBD1 or TRBD2 for D (6 bases each). V was trimmed by 2 bases and J by 11 bases, leaving 23 bases between them. CDR3 size: 16 residues. Germline CDR1 and CDR2: MGHRA and YSYEKL. CDR3 bases: TGCGCCAGCAGCCAACCAGGGCGGGACAAGGCGTTGAAGCAGTATTTT. Translating it yields CASSQPGRDKALKQYF.